Listed here are 14 T cell receptor beta chains from one sample, sequenced in a study of blood T cells in healthy people across ages. It was with a sample-barcoded 5' primer and a J-beta primer mix that a second PCR of about 6 to 11 cycles was run. TCRdb analysed the 5' RACE reads with MiXCR anew, one entry per CDR3 protein. This table has about 640,000 distinct CDR3 sequences, about 30% appearing once. Sequencing was done on a sample of blood. The receptors were sampled from an elderly woman in good health.

With respect to this clonotype: A much larger clone lies one base from this, so it may be a read error. The genes are TRBV10-2 and TRBJ2-7, with D possibly being TRBD1 or TRBD2 (5 bases each). V was trimmed by 7 bases and J by 6 bases, leaving 10 bases between them. The germline gives CDR1 WSHSY, CDR2 SAAADI. The CDR3 is made up of 11 amino acids. CDR3 DNA sequence: TGCGCCAGCACCCGGGACGGCGAGCAGTACTTC. It is translated as CASTRDGEQYF.

The chain links TRBV28 to TRBJ1-5; D gene unclear. Germline values: CDR1 MDHEN, CDR2 SYDVKM. The CDR3 covers 14 residues. V was trimmed by 2 bases and J by 4 bases, leaving 9 bases between them. The DNA for the CDR3 is TGTGCCAGCAGTTTAAGTCCGGGGAATCAGCCCCAGCATTTT. Translation gives CASSLSPGNQPQHF.

This clonotype has just a few counts. This rearrangement joins TRBV3-1 to TRBJ1-4; D remains unclear. Germline V lookup: CDR1 LGHDT, CDR2 YNNKEL (reference sequence). The CDR3 sequence is 14 residues long. Trimming shortened V by 0 bases and J by 6 bases, and 8 bases separated the two germline ends. The CDR3 region is CASSQDIGDEKLFF. The CDR3, as DNA: TGTGCCAGCAGCCAAGATATCGGGGATGAAAAACTGTTTTTT.

This clonotype was counted ten times or more. The chain employs TRBV30 and TRBJ2-7; the D is unclear. This CDR3 is 16 amino acids long. The V end was cut by 0 bases, the J end by 5 bases, with 20 bases between. The germline gives CDR1 GTSNPN, CDR2 SVGIG (reference sequence). As DNA, the CDR3 is TGTGCCTGGAGTGTACTAACGTCGTACGGGCTTAACGAGCAGTACTTC. Translation: CAWSVLTSYGLNEQYF.

About this clonotype: This may stem from a read error, because a much larger clone lies one nucleotide away. The chain couples TRBV30 to TRBJ2-7; TRBD1 is a possible D gene (6 bases). V gave up 4 bases and J gave up 6 bases, with 13 bases separating them. Germline values: CDR1 GTSNPN, CDR2 SVGIG (reference sequence). This CDR3 comprises 12 residues. As DNA, the CDR3 is TGTGCCTGGACAGGGACACCCCGCGAGCAGTACTTC. Protein: CAWTGTPREQYF.

This clonotype was observed at least ten times. DNA of the CDR3: TGTGCCAGCAGTTTACGCGGGGCGGCTTACAATGAGCAGTTCTTC. Amino acids: CASSLRGAAYNEQFF. The chain links TRBV12-3 or TRBV12-4 to TRBJ2-1, with a weak D call TRBD2 (6 bases). Trimming shortened V by 2 bases and J by 4 bases, and 12 bases separated the two germline ends. The length of the CDR3 is 15 residues.

The gene calls are TRBV10-3 and TRBJ2-7, with 14 bases identical to TRBD2. The CDR3 sequence is 15 residues long. The trim removed 6 bases at V and 3 bases at J, leaving 4 bases unmatched. Looked up from germline, CDR1 is ENHRY and CDR2 is SYGVKD. The CDR3 region is CAIRSGLAGDYEQYF. In nucleotides, the CDR3 is TGTGCCATCAGATCGGGACTAGCGGGGGACTACGAGCAGTACTTC.

This clonotype was observed many times. This chain links TRBV20-1 with TRBJ2-7; 10 bases are shared with TRBD1. CDR3 length: 12 residues. The J segment lost 7 bases and the V segment lost 7 bases, leaving 7 bases of the junction unmatched. Germline V gene lookup returns CDR1 DFQATT and CDR2 SNEGSKA (reference sequence). The CDR3 reads CSVGTGVGEQYF. Written as DNA, the CDR3 is TGCAGTGTCGGGACAGGGGTTGGGGAGCAGTACTTC.

This clonotype was counted a single time. The missing conserved phenylalanine or tryptophan at the end of this CDR3 makes a read error likely. This chain connects TRBV29-1 to TRBJ2-5, with 7 bases matching TRBD1. V dropped 7 bases and J dropped 4; count of bases not matched to a gene: 9. Germline CDR1 is SQVTM and CDR2 is ANQGSEA. This CDR3 has 13 residues. The CDR3 DNA follows: TGCAGCGCCTTGGGACAGTTGGGAGAGACCCAGTACGTC. Amino acids: CSALGQLGETQYV.

This clonotype was found many times. The J gene is TRBJ2-3, the V gene TRBV9; possibly TRBD1 for D (5 bases). V was clipped by 7 bases and J by 0 bases, with 15 bases between them. CDR3 length: 15 amino acids. CDR1 is SGDLS and CDR2 is YYNGEE in the germline V gene. The DNA for the CDR3 is TGTGCCAGCTCGGTTCTGGCAGGGAGCACAGATACGCAGTATTTT. Protein sequence: CASSVLAGSTDTQYF.

The rearrangement links TRBV30 to TRBJ2-1; D unresolved. TRBJ2-7 explains the end of the DNA better; the J call may be wrong. The length of the CDR3 is 13 residues. From germline, CDR1 is GTSNPN and CDR2 SVGIG (reference sequence). The chain's CDR3 is CACGVTNYNEQYF. CDR3 in DNA: TGTGCCTGTGGCGTAACCAACTACAATGAGCAGTACTTC.

This clonotype was seen ten or more times. The V call is TRBV29-1, the J call TRBJ1-1; D possibly corresponds to TRBD1 (6 bases). From germline, CDR1 is SQVTM and CDR2 ANQGSEA. This CDR3 region has 11 residues. V lost 3 bases, J lost 10 bases, and 12 bases lay in between. The CDR3 region has the DNA TGCAGCGTTGAGGTCGGGGACATAGCTTTCTTT. Residues: CSVEVGDIAFF.

To note about this clonotype: A much larger clone is a single base away; this may be a read error. V and J are TRBV20-1 and TRBJ2-7; D possibly uses TRBD1 or TRBD2 (5 bases each). CDR1 DFQATT and CDR2 SNEGSKA come from the germline V gene (reference sequence). The CDR3 is made up of 12 amino acids. DNA of the CDR3: TGCAGTGCTAGAGATCGGTGGGACGTCCAGGACTTC. It translates to CSARDRWDVQDF.

This clonotype was seen ten or more times. V and J are TRBV7-2 and TRBJ2-5, with 7 bases matching TRBD1. CDR3 size: 16 residues. J was trimmed by 1 base and V by 4 bases; bases with no gene match: 9. Germline V gene lookup returns CDR1 SGHTA and CDR2 FQGNSA. The CDR3 is CASSSTGAAFQETQYF. The CDR3 DNA is TGTGCCAGCAGCTCTACAGGGGCCGCCTTCCAAGAGACCCAGTACTTC. The whole variable domain, remainder taken from reference TRBV7-2 and TRBJ2-5, is GAGVSQSPSNKVTEKGKDVELRCDPISGHTALYWYRQSLGQGLEFLIYFQGNSAPDKSGLPSDRFSAERTGGSVSTLTIQRTQQEDSAVYLCASSSTGAAFQETQYFGPGTRLLVL.